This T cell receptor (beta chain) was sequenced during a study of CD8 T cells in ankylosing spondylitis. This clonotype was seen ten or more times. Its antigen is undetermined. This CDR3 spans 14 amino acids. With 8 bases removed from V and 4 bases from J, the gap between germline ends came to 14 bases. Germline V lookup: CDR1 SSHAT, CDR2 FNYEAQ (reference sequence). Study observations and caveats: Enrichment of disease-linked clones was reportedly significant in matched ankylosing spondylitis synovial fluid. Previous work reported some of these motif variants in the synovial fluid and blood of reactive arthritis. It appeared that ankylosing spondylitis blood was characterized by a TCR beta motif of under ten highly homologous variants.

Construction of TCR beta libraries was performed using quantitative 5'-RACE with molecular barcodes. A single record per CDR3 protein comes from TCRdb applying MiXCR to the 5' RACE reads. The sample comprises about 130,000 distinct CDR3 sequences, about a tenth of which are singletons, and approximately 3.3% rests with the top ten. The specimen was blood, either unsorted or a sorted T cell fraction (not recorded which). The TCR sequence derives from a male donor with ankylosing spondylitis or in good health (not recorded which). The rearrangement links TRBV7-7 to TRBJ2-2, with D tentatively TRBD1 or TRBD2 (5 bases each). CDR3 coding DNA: TGTGCCAGCGGGGCGGGTTTTCGCACCGGGGAGCTGTTTTTT. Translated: CASGAGFRTGELFF.